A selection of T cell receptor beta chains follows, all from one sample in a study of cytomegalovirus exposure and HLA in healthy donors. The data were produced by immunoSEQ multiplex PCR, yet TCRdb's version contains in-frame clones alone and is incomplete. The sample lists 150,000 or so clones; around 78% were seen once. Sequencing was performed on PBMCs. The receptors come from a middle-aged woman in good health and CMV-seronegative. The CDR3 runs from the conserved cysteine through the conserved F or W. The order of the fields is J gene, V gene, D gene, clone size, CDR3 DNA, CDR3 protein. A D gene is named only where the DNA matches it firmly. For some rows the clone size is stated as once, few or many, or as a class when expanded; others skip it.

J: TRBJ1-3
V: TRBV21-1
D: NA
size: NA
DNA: TGTGCCAGCAGCACCGCCCCCACAGGGACAGGGCCCGGAAACACCATATATTTT
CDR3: CASSTAPTGTGPGNTIYF

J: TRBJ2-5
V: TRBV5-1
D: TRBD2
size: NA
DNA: TGCGCCAGCAGCCCCGCTCCGGGGGGATCTCAGAGCGAGACCCAGTACTTC
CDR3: CASSPAPGGSQSETQYF

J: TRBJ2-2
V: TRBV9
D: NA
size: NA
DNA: TGTGCCAGCAGCCCCGAGGGAGGCATCGGGGAGCTGTTTTTT
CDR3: CASSPEGGIGELFF

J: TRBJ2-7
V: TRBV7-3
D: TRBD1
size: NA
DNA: TGTGCCAGCAGCCCCTCGTCCGGGACAGGATCCTACGAGCAGTACTTC
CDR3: CASSPSSGTGSYEQYF

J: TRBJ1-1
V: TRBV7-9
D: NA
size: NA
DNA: TGTGCCAGCAGCCCTAGGGGTAGAAACACTGAAGCTTTCTTT
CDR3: CASSPRGRNTEAFF

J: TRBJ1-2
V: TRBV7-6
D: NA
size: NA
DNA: TGTGCCAGCAGACCAATCACAGGGACCCGTGGCTACACCTTC
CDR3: CASRPITGTRGYTF

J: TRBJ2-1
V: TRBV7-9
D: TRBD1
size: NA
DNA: TGTGCCAGCAGCTTAGGGACAGGGGTGAATGAGCAGTTCTTC
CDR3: CASSLGTGVNEQFF

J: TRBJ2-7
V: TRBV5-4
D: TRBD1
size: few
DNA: TGTGCCAGCAGCAAGACAGGGAGTGAGCAGTACTTC
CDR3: CASSKTGSEQYF

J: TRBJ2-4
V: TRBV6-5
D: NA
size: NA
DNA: TGTGCCAGCAGTAACTGGGGGGAAAACATTCAGTACTTC
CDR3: CASSNWGENIQYF

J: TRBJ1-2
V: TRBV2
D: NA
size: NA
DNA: TGTGCCAGCAGTGAATTATGGTGGGCCTATGGCTACACCTTC
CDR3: CASSELWWAYGYTF

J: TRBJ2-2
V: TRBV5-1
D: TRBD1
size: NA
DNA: TGCGCCAGCACTCTTCAGGGGGACACCGGGGAGCTGTTTTTT
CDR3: CASTLQGDTGELFF

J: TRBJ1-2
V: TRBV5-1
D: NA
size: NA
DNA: TGCGCCAGCAGCTTGACCCAGGGGACGGCTGGCTACACCTTC
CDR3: CASSLTQGTAGYTF

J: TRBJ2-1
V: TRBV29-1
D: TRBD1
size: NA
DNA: TGCAGCGTACAGACAGGGGGTTATGAGCAGTTCTTC
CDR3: CSVQTGGYEQFF

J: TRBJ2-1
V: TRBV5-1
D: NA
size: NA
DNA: TGCGCCAGCAGCTCCTTACTAGGCTCTGAGCAGTTCTTC
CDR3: CASSSLLGSEQFF

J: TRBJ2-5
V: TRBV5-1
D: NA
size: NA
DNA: TGCGCCAGCAGCTACAGGGAAGGGACCCAGTACTTC
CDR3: CASSYREGTQYF

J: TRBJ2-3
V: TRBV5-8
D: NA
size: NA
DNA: TGTGCCAGCAGCGATAGCGGCGAGACAGATACGCAGTATTTT
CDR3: CASSDSGETDTQYF

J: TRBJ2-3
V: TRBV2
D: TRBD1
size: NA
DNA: TGTGCCAGCAGTTACTCCGGGACAGACGCAGATACGCAGTATTTT
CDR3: CASSYSGTDADTQYF

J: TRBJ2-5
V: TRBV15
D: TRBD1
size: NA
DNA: TGTGCCACCAGCAGAGATTTAGGCTGGGACAGGGGGAGCGAGACCCAGTACTTC
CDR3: CATSRDLGWDRGSETQYF

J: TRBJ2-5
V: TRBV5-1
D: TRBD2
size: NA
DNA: TGCGCCAGCAGCTGGGTTGGGGGGGTGCAAGAGACCCAGTACTTC
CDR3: CASSWVGGVQETQYF

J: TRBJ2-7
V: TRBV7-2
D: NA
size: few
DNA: TGTGCCAGCAGCTTAATCAGTCACTACTCCTACGAGCAGTACTTC
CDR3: CASSLISHYSYEQYF

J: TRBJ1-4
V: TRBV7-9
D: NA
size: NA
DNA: TGTGCCAGCAGCTTATGGGGATCAGGGGTTAATGAAAAACTGTTTTTT
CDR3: CASSLWGSGVNEKLFF

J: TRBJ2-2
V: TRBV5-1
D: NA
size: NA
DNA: TGCGCCAGCAGCTACGACGGGACTCTTACCGGGGAGCTGTTTTTT
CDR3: CASSYDGTLTGELFF

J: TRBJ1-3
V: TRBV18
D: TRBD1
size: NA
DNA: TGTGCCAGCTCACCCTGGGACAGCTCTGGAAACACCATATATTTT
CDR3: CASSPWDSSGNTIYF

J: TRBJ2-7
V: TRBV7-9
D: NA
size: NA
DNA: TGTGCCAGCAGCCAAGCCGGCGGCGAGCAGTACTTC
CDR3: CASSQAGGEQYF

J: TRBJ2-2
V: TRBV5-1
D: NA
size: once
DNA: TGCGCCAGCAGCCAGACAGGAAATACCGGGGAGCTGTTTTTT
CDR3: CASSQTGNTGELFF

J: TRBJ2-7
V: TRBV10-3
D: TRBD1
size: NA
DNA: TGTGCCATCAGTGAGGGGACAGGGGGATACGAGCAGTACTTC
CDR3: CAISEGTGGYEQYF

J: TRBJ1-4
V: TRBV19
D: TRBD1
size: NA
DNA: TGTGCCAGTAGTAGGACAGGGCAGAATGAAAAACTGTTTTTT
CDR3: CASSRTGQNEKLFF

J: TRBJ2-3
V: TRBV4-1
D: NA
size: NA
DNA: TGCGCCAGCAGCCACTGGGACTTTCCAGATACGCAGTATTTT
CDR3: CASSHWDFPDTQYF

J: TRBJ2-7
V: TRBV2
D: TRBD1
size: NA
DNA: TGTGCCAGCACCTGGGACAGGGTCTACGAGCAGTACTTC
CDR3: CASTWDRVYEQYF

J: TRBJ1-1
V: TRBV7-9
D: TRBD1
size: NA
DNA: TGTGCCAGCAGCGTAACCGACAGGGGGCAAACTGAAGCTTTCTTT
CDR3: CASSVTDRGQTEAFF

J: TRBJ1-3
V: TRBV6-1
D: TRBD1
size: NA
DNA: TGTGCCAGCAACCACAGGGGAACTGGAAACACCATATATTTT
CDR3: CASNHRGTGNTIYF

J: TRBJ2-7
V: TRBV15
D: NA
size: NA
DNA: TGTGCCACCAGCAGAGTTTACAGCTACGAGCAGTACTTC
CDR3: CATSRVYSYEQYF

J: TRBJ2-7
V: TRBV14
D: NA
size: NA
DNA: TGTGCCAGCAGCCGTTTGGCGGGGGCCCCCAGCAACGAGCAGTACTTC
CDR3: CASSRLAGAPSNEQYF

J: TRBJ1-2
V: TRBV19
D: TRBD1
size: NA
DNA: TGTGCCAGTGCGGTCACAGGGGGCAGGTTCGGGGGCTACACCTTC
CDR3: CASAVTGGRFGGYTF

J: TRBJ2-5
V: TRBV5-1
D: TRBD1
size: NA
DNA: TGCGCCAGCAGCCATGGAGGGACAGGCCAAGAGACCCAGTACTTC
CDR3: CASSHGGTGQETQYF

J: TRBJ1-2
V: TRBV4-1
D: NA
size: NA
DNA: TGCGCCAGCAGTCCTATGACAGAGGACTATGGCTACACCTTC
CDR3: CASSPMTEDYGYTF